This T cell receptor beta chain was found in a study of beta chain features in type 1 diabetes (dated by TCRdb to the late 2010s). At the level of the whole study: Mean age, gender distribution, total cell number and subset yield did not differ between patients and healthy donors. Naive and central memory subsets were obtained from all 28 donors, but regulatory and stem cell-like memory subsets were isolated from only 8 patients and roughly 8 healthy donors. A total of roughly 100 million sorted cells were examined across all samples, and the number of cells per subset was strongly correlated with RNA yield. The study compared TCRB repertoires of sorted circulating CD4+ T cell subsets between recently diagnosed type 1 diabetes patients and matched healthy donors.

All of the isolated RNA was reverse transcribed with the High Capacity cDNA Reverse Transcription Kit, so expressed TCRB transcripts were sequenced. Naive, central memory and regulatory T cell samples underwent deep immunoSEQ sequencing, averaging around 3.6 million total reads per sample. After sorted cells were lysed in RLT buffer, RNA was extracted with DNase-treated RNeasy Micro or Mini kits, with the choice depending on cell number. Each cell subset was processed on its own to prevent cross-contamination, while patient and healthy donor samples were processed together. The immunoSEQ multiplex PCR was used to amplify TCRB sequences from cDNA, generating 87-bp fragments that spanned the CDR3 region. Sequencing of the amplicons was performed on the Illumina HiSeq platform. Per the original workflow: PCR bias was computationally corrected using synthetic template baselines, reads within Hamming distance 2 were collapsed, and singletons that could not be merged were discarded. By aligning reads against IMGT, V, D and J genes, CDR3 length, and insertions or deletions at six rearrangement sites were assigned. Within each subset, clonotype counts were normalized to the number of sorted cells before true diversity and Gini coefficients were calculated with the tcR R package. The overlap coefficient, calculated on TCRB nucleotide sequences, was used to measure repertoire sharing. TCRdb holds this immuneACCESS table with in-frame rearrangements only. Some clones are missing; in checked studies, unresolved V genes explain under half, and the rest has no known cause. The V and J calls and clone size were taken over from that table, and D and trimming were inferred from the DNA. This sample has some 150,000 clones in its table, and 11% of those were observed once. The ten largest make up roughly 2% of the sample.

On this clone itself: Its antigen is currently not known. No much larger clone exists at a distance of one base, and base qualities are not known.

Each donor gave one peripheral blood draw, averaging about 120 mL, which was collected into heparinised tubes. Naive, central memory, regulatory and stem cell-like memory CD4+ T cells were sorted on a BD FACSAria II using a panel including CD45RO, CCR7, CD25, CD127, CD95 and CD27. All sorted populations exceeded 95% purity. PBMCs were isolated right away by Lymphoprep density gradient centrifugation and were stained directly, without culture. Samples were stained and sorted in pairs, with one healthy donor and one patient per experiment, so that batch effects were minimized. Overall results and qualifications from the work: Shorter templates might have been favored by PCR, but patient and control samples were amplified and corrected together, so both groups would have been affected equally by any skew. A moderate but significant shortening of TCRB CDR3 length was observed in type 1 diabetes patients in all four CD4+ subsets. Only small numbers of individuals were included in the HLA sub-analyses, which left unresolved whether HLA type had any influence on TCRB rearrangement. At VDJ recombination sites, type 1 diabetes patients had fewer insertions and more deleted nucleotides, which implies abnormalities in thymic rearrangement. Because cDNA was sequenced instead of genomic DNA, highly expressing activated cells could be over-represented, though the groups showed no difference in activation or CD3 levels. Naive, central memory and regulatory TCRB repertoires appeared to be more alike among patients than among healthy donors.

Sequencing was done on a sample of central memory CD4+ T cells from blood. This TCR was sampled from a man between 18 and 29 years old in good health.

The encoded CDR3 is CASSPLEGGRGYGTDTQYF. The DNA reads as follows: TGTGCCAGCAGCCCCCTAGAGGGAGGCCGGGGGTATGGGACAGATACGCAGTATTTT. This chain joins TRBV9 to TRBJ2-3; D gene: possibly TRBD2, on 6 matching bases. V sheds 4 bases and J sheds 3 bases, leaving 27 bases between their ends. CDR1 and CDR2 (SGDLS, YYNGEE) derive from the germline V gene. Measured from the cysteine to the phenylalanine, the CDR3 is 19 residues long. Just the 57-base CDR3 DNA is kept, in frame starting at base 1. Reference TRBV9 and TRBJ2-3 genes cover what lies past the CDR3, so the full variable domain is DSGVTQTPKHLITATGQRVTLRCSPRSGDLSVYWYQQSLDQGLQFLIQYYNGEERAKGNILERFSAQQFPDLHSELNLSSLELGDSALYFCASSPLEGGRGYGTDTQYFGPGTRLTVL.